The 5 T cell receptor beta chains listed next were all sequenced from one sample in a study of blood T cell repertoires in COVID-19. Assay: immunoSEQ multiplex PCR; the TCRdb copy retains only in-frame clones and omits some. The data contain some 190,000 clones, roughly 84% of them singletons. Sequenced sample: peripheral blood. These receptors all stem from a woman aged 80 or older with acute or convalescent COVID-19.

The rearrangement uses TRBV12-5 and TRBJ2-5; TRBD1 matches 10 bases. The V segment lost 1 base and the J segment 5 bases; nucleotides outside the gene matches: 4. There are 15 residues in the CDR3. Per the germline V gene, CDR1 is LGHNT and CDR2 is FRNRAP. Here the CDR3 DNA reads TGTGCTAGTGGTTTGGCGACAGGGGGCTGGGAGACCCAGTACTTC. Amino acids: CASGLATGGWETQYF.

This clone was detected a few times. This chain joins TRBV15 and TRBJ1-1; D is perhaps TRBD1 (5 bases). Per germline, CDR1 LNHNV and CDR2 YYDKDF (reference sequence). CDR3 size: 13 residues. V was clipped by 3 bases and J by 9 bases, with 14 bases between them. CDR3 nucleotides: TGTGCCACCAGCAGCCTGACAGCCGAAAAAGCTTTCTTT. Residues: CATSSLTAEKAFF.

The chain links TRBV18 to TRBJ1-3; D is ambiguous. The CDR3 length is 16 residues. Germline CDR1 and CDR2: KGHSH and LQKENI. V gave up 1 base and J gave up 1 base, with 11 bases separating them. CDR3 coding DNA: TGTGCCAGCTCACCACAAAACAGCCGATCTGGAAACACCATATATTTT. Protein: CASSPQNSRSGNTIYF.

V usage is TRBV5-1 and J usage is TRBJ2-1; possible D gene TRBD2, 6 bases. This CDR3 is 17 amino acids long. The germline V gene encodes CDR1 SGHRS and CDR2 YFSETQ. Trimming pared 2 bases from V and 0 bases from J, leaving 15 bases between. CDR3: CASSLGTSQGSYNEQFF. The CDR3 region has the DNA TGCGCCAGCAGCTTAGGGACTTCTCAAGGCTCCTACAATGAGCAGTTCTTC.

The gene calls are TRBV5-1 and TRBJ2-3, with a possible D match to TRBD2 (5 bases). V shed 6 bases and J shed 1 base, with 6 bases lying between them. The V gene's germline CDR1 is SGHRS and CDR2 YFSETQ. The CDR3 has 12 amino acids. The CDR3 nucleotides read TGCGCCAGCAAGGAGGGCACAGATACGCAGTATTTT. Translating it yields CASKEGTDTQYF.